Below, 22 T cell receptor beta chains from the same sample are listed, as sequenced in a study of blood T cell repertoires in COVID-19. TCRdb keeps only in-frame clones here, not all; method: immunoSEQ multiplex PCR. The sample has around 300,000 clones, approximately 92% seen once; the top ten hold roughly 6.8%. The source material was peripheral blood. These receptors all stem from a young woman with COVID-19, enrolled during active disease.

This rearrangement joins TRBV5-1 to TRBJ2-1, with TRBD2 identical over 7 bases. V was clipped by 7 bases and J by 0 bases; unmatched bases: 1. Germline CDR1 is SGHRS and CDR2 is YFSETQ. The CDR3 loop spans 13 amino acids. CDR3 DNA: TGCGCCAGCGCGGGAGTCTCCTACAATGAGCAGTTCTTC. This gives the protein CASAGVSYNEQFF.

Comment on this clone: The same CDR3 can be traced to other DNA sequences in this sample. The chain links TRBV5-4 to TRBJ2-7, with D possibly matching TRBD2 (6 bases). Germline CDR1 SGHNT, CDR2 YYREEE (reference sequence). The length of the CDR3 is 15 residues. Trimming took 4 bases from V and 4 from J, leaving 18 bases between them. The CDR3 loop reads CASSPRAGGGYEQYF. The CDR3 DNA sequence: TGTGCCAGCAGCCCCAGGGCCGGGGGTGGGTACGAGCAGTACTTC.

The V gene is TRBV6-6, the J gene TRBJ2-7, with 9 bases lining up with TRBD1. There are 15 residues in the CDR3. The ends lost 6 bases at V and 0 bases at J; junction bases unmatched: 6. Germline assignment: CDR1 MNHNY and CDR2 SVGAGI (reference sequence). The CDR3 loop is CASRGGTGSSYEQYF. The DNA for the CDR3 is TGTGCCAGCAGGGGAGGGACAGGGAGCTCCTACGAGCAGTACTTC.

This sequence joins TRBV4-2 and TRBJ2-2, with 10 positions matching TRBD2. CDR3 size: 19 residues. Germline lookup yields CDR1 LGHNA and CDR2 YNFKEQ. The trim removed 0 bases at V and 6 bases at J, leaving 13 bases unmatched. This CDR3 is CASSQDEIAGGPSPGELFF. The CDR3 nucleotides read TGTGCCAGCAGCCAAGATGAGATAGCGGGAGGCCCCAGCCCCGGGGAGCTGTTTTTT.

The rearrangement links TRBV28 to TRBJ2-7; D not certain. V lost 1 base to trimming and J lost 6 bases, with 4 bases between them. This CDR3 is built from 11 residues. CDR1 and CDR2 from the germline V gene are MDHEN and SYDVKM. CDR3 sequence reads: CASSLSSEQYF. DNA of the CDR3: TGTGCCAGCAGTTTATCTAGCGAGCAGTACTTC.

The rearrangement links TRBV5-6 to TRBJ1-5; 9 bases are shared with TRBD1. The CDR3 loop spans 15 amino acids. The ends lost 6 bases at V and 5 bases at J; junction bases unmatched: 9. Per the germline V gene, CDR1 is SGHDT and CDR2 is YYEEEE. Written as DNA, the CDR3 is TGTGCCAGCATCCCGGGGGGGACAGGGCATCAGCCCCAGCATTTT. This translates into CASIPGGTGHQPQHF.

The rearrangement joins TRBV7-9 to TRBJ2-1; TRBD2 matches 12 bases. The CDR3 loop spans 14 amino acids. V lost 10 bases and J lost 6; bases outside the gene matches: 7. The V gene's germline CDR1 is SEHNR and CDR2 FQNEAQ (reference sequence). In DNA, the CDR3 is TGTGCCACCTCCCCGGGACTAGCGGGCAATGAGCAGTTCTTC. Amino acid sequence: CATSPGLAGNEQFF.

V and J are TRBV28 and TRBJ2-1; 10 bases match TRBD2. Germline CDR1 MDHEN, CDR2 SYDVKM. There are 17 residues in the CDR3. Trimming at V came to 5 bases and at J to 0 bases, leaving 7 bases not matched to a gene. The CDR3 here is CASSAPSGSSSYNEQFF. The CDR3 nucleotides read TGTGCCAGCAGTGCCCCTAGCGGGAGTAGCTCCTACAATGAGCAGTTCTTC.

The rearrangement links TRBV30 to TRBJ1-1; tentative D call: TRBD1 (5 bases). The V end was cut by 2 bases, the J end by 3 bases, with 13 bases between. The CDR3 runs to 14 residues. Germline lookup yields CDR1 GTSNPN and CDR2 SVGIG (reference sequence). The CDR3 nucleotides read TGTGCCTGGAGTAGCCGACGGGGGTACACTGAAGCTTTCTTT. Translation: CAWSSRRGYTEAFF.

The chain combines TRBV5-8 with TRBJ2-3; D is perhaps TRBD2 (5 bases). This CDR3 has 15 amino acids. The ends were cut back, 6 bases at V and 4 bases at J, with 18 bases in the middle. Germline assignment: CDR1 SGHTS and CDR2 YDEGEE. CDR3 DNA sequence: TGTGCCAGCACCGCATTCGGGGTTAGAGCAGATACGCAGTATTTT. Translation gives CASTAFGVRADTQYF.

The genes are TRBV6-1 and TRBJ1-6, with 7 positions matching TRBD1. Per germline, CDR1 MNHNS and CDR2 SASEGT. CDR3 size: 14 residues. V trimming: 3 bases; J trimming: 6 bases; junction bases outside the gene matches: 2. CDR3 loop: CASSDRQGNSPLHF. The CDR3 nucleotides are TGTGCCAGCAGTGACAGACAGGGTAATTCACCCCTCCACTTT.

The CDR3 sequence is CASSEIQGAGGYTF. In DNA form, the CDR3 reads TGTGCCAGCAGCGAAATACAGGGGGCCGGTGGCTACACCTTC. The J gene is TRBJ1-2, the V gene TRBV27, with 9 bases aligning to TRBD1. The CDR3 runs to 14 residues. The germline V gene encodes CDR1 MNHEY and CDR2 SMNVEV (reference sequence). After removal of 6 bases from V and 7 bases from J, the junction contained 9 bases not matched to a gene.

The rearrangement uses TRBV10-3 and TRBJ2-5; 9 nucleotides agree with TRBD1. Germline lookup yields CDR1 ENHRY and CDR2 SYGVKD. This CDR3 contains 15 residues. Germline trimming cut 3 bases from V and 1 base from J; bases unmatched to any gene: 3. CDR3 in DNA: TGTGCCATCAGTGATTGGGACAGGGCCCAAGAGACCCAGTACTTC. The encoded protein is CAISDWDRAQETQYF.

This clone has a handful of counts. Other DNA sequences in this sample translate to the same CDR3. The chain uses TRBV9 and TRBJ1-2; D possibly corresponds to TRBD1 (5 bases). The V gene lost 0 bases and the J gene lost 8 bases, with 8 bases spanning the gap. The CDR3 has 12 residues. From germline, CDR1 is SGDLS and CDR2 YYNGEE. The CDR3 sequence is CASSVGGGGYTF. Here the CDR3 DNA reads TGTGCCAGCAGCGTAGGCGGGGGAGGCTACACCTTC. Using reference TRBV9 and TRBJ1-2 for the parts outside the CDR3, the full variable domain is DSGVTQTPKHLITATGQRVTLRCSPRSGDLSVYWYQQSLDQGLQFLIQYYNGEERAKGNILERFSAQQFPDLHSELNLSSLELGDSALYFCASSVGGGGYTFGSGTRLTVV.

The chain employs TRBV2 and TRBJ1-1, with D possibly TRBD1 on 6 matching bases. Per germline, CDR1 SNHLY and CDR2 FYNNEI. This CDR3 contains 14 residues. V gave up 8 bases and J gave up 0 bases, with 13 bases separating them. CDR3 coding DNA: TGTGCCAGCGCAGGGGCTACTATGAACACTGAAGCTTTCTTT. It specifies CASAGATMNTEAFF. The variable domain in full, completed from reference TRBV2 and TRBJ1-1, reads EPEVTQTPSHQVTQMGQEVILRCVPISNHLYFYWYRQILGQKVEFLVSFYNNEISEKSEIFDDQFSVERPDGSNFTLKIRSTKLEDSAMYFCASAGATMNTEAFFGQGTRLTVV.

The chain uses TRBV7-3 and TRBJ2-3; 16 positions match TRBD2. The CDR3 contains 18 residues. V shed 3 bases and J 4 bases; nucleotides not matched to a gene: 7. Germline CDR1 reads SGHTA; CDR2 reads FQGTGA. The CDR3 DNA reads TGTGCCAGCAGCTTCACGGGACTAGCGGGAGGGGGCCCAGATACGCAGTATTTT. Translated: CASSFTGLAGGGPDTQYF.

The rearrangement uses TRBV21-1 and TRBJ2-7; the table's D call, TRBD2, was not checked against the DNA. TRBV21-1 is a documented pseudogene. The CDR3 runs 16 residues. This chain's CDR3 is CASSKGGSGFVYEQYF. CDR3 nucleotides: TGTGCCAGCAGCAAAGGGGGTAGCGGGTTCGTCTACGAGCAGTACTTC.

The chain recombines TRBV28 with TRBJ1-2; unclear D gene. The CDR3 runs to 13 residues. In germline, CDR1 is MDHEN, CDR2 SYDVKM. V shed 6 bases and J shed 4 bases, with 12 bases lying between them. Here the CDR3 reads CASRAFGFYGYTF. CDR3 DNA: TGTGCCAGCAGAGCGTTCGGGTTCTATGGCTACACCTTC.

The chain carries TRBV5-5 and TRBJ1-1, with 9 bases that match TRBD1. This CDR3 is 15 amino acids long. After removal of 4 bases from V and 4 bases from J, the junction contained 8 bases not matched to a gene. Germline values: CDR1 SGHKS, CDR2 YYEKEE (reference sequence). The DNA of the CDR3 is TGTGCCAGCAGCCCGGACAGGGGTAGGGTCACTGAAGCTTTCTTT. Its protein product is CASSPDRGRVTEAFF.

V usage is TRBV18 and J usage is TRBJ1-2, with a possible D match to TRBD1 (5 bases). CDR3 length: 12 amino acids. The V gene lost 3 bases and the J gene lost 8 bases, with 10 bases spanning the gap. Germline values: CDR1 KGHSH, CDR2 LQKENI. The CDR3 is CASSPQGTGYTF. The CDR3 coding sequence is TGTGCCAGCTCACCTCAGGGAACGGGCTACACCTTC.

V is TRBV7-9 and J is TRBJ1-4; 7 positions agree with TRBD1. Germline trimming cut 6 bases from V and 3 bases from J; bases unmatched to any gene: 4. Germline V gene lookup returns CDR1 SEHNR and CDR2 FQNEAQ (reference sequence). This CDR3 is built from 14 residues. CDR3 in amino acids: CASRTDRANEKLFF. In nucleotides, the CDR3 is TGTGCCAGCAGGACCGACAGGGCTAATGAAAAACTGTTTTTT.

CDR3 DNA: TGTGCCAGCAGCTTAAGGCTAGCGGGGCCCTACGAGCAGTACTTC. Residues: CASSLRLAGPYEQYF. This chain uses TRBV7-2 with TRBJ2-7; 9 bases match TRBD2. Per the germline V gene, CDR1 is SGHTA and CDR2 is FQGNSA. This CDR3 has 15 amino acids. Unmatched junction bases numbered 4, after V lost 2 bases and J lost 2 bases.